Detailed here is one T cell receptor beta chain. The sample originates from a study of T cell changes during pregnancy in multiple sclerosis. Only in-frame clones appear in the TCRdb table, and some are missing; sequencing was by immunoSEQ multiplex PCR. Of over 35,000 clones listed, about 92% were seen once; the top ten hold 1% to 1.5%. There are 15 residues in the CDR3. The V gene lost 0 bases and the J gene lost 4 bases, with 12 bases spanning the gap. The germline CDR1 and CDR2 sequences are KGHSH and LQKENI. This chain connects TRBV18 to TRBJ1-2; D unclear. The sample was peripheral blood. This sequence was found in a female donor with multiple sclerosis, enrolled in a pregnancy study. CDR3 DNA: TGTGCCAGCTCACCACCGGACCAGACTGGCTATGGCTACACCTTC. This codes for CASSPPDQTGYGYTF.